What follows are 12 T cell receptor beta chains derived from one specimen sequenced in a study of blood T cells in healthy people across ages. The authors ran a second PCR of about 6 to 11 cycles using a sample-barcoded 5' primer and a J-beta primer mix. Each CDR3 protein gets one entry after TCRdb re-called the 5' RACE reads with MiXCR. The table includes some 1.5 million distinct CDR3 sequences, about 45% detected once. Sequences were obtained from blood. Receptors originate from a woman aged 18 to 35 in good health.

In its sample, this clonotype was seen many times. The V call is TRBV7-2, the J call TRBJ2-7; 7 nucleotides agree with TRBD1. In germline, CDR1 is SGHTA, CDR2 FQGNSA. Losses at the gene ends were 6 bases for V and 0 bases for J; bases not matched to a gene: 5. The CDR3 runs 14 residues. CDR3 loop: CASSFAGGSYEQYF. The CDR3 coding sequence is TGTGCCAGCAGTTTCGCAGGGGGCTCCTACGAGCAGTACTTC.

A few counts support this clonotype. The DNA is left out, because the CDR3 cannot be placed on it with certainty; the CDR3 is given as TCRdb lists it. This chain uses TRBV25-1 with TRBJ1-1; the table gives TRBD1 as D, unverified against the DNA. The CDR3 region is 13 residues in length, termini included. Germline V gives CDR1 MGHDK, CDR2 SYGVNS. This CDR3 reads CASILGQNTEAFF.

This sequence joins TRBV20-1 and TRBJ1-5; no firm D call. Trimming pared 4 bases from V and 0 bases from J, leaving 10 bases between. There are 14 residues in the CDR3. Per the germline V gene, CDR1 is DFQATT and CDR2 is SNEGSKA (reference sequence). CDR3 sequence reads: CSANRPHSNQPQHF. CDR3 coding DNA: TGCAGTGCTAATCGTCCCCATAGCAATCAGCCCCAGCATTTT.

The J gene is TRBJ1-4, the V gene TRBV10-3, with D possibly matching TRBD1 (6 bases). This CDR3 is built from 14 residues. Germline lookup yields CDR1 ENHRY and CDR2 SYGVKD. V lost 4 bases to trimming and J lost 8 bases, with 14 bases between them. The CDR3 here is CAISAGGAREKLFF. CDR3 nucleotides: TGTGCCATCAGTGCCGGGGGGGCACGGGAAAAACTGTTTTTT.

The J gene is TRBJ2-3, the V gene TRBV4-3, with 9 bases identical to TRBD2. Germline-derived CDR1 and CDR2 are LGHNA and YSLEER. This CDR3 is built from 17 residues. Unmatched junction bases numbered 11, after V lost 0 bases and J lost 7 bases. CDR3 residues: CASSQDAVGLATNTQYF. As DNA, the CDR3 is TGCGCCAGCAGCCAAGATGCGGTGGGACTAGCAACAAATACGCAGTATTTT.

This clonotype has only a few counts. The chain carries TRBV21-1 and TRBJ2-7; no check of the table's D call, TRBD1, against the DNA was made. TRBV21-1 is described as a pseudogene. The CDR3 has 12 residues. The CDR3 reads CASEGHNYEQYF. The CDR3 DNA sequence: TGTGCCAGCGAGGGACACAACTACGAGCAGTACTTC.

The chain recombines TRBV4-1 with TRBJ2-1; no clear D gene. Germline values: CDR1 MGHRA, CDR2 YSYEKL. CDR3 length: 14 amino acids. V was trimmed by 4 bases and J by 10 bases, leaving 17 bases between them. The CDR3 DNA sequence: TGCGCCAGCAGCCCTTCATCGGTGGCAGAGGAGCAGTTCTTC. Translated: CASSPSSVAEEQFF.

Here the CDR3 reads CASSKDSHLYEQYF. The CDR3 DNA reads TGTGCCAGCAGTAAAGACAGCCACCTCTACGAGCAGTACTTC. The chain links TRBV25-1 to TRBJ2-7; D is possibly TRBD1 (5 bases). V was trimmed by 5 bases and J by 3 bases, leaving 14 bases between them. The germline V gene has CDR1 MGHDK and CDR2 SYGVNS. This CDR3 region has 14 residues.

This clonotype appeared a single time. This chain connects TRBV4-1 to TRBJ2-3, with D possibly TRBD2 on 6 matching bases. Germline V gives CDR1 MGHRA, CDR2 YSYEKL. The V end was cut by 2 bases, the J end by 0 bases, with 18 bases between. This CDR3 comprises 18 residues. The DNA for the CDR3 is TGCGCCAGCAGCCAACCCTGGTGGGGCGGGAATAGCACAGATACGCAGTATTTT. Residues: CASSQPWWGGNSTDTQYF.

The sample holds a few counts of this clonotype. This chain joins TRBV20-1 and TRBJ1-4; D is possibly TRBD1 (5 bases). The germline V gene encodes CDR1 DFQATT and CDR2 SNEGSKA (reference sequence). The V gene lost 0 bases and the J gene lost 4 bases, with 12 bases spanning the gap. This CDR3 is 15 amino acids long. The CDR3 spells CSARDYRQSNEKLFF. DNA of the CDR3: TGCAGTGCTAGAGATTACAGACAGAGTAATGAAAAACTGTTTTTT.

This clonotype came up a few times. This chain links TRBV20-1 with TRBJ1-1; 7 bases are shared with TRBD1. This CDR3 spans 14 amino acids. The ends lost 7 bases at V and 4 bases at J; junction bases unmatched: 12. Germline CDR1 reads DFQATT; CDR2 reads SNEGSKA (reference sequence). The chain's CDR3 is CSGQGGPGATEAFF. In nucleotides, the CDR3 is TGCAGTGGCCAAGGGGGCCCGGGGGCCACTGAAGCTTTCTTT.

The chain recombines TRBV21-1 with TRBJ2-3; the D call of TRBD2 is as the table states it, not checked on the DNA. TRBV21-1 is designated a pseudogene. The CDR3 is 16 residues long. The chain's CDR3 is CASSKGSGRRRHTQYF. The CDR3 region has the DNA TGTGCCAGCAGCAAAGGCTCGGGGAGACGTCGGCATACGCAGTATTTT.